The T cell receptor beta chain under discussion was sequenced for a study of CD8 T cells in ankylosing spondylitis (dated by TCRdb to 2016 to 2017). In the study overall: The study profiled T cell receptor beta repertoires in healthy donors and ankylosing spondylitis patients to find disease-linked TCR variants. The full study cohort was made up of over 20 ankylosing spondylitis patients and 95 to 130 healthy donors. Samples of peripheral blood were taken, and for ankylosing spondylitis patients, synovial fluid was collected as well.

Note on this clonotype: The antigen it recognizes is unknown. This may be a read error, as it is one base from a much larger clone.

From a lookup of the germline V gene (reference sequence), CDR1 and CDR2 are DFQATT and SNEGSKA. The CDR3, cysteine through phenylalanine, is 16 amino acids long. Of all the DNA, just the CDR3 is kept, 48 bases in frame from base 1. The sample was run on an Illumina HiSeq 2500. TCR beta libraries were prepared by quantitative 5'-RACE with molecular barcodes. The original pipeline was this. A new computational method based on a probabilistic model of VDJ rearrangement was used to identify disease-linked TCR variants. Through fastp at Q25 and MiXCR, TCRdb rebuilt clones from the public reads, retaining in-frame beta chains. CDR3 protein sequences are deduplicated, and each keeps its most common genes and DNA. The V and J calls and clone size come from TCRdb's table, not from the authors' own analysis. A total of more than 300,000 distinct CDR3 sequences appear in this sample, less than 10% of them only once. Of the sample, 14% to 15% is held by the ten largest clones.

Points the paper makes about the study in general: In peripheral blood, the disease-linked clones were found at relatively low frequencies and had a CD8+ phenotype. Some motif variants had previously been reported in the synovial fluid and blood of reactive arthritis patients, which suggests shared mechanisms of disease initiation. The disease-linked clones were reported as significantly enriched in matched synovial fluid samples from ankylosing spondylitis patients. Blood from ankylosing spondylitis patients appeared to be characterized by a TCR beta motif made up of 8 or 9 highly homologous amino acid variants.

Material: blood, either unsorted or a sorted T cell fraction (not recorded which). In this chain, TRBV20-1 is recombined with TRBJ1-5, with the D gene too uncertain to name. The sequence derives from a male donor with ankylosing spondylitis. The nucleotide sequence reads as follows: TGCTGTGCTAGAGATCGGAGACGGAGGGTGGATCAGCCCCAGCATTTT. This encodes CCARDRRRRVDQPQHF.